One and the same sample provided the 10 T cell receptor beta chains below, sequenced in a study of shared clonotypes between healthy human individuals. The repertoire was sequenced with immunoSEQ multiplex PCR; TCRdb's copy has only in-frame clones and lacks some. The sample has about 2 million clones; 95% are singletons. Sample: naive CD4+ T cells sorted from blood. Subset described: CD45RA+ positively selected. Every receptor here comes from a man aged 18 to 30 in good health.

The gene calls are TRBV28 and TRBJ2-5, with TRBD1 identical over 8 bases. V dropped 4 bases and J dropped 5; count of bases not matched to a gene: 12. Germline assignment: CDR1 MDHEN and CDR2 SYDVKM. The CDR3 is 16 residues long. The CDR3 region is CASSSMDRVPQETQYF. The CDR3, as DNA: TGTGCCAGCAGTTCAATGGACAGGGTCCCACAGGAGACCCAGTACTTC.

The chain joins TRBV11-3 to TRBJ2-5, with D uncertain. The CDR3 totals 13 residues. V shed 5 bases and J shed 2 bases, with 9 bases lying between them. The V gene's germline CDR1 is SGHNT and CDR2 YENEEA. The CDR3 nucleotides are TGTGCCAGCAGCCACGGATGGCAAGAGACCCAGTACTTC. It is translated as CASSHGWQETQYF.

On this clone: This specimen includes other DNA sequences encoding the same CDR3. The chain carries TRBV9 and TRBJ1-2, with D unresolved. CDR3 length equals 13 residues. Trimming stripped 0 bases from V and 5 bases from J, with 8 bases between. Germline CDR1 reads SGDLS; CDR2 reads YYNGEE. The DNA of the CDR3 is TGTGCCAGCAGCGTAGGTGCCGGGTATGGCTACACCTTC. Encoded protein: CASSVGAGYGYTF.

V is TRBV7-3 and J is TRBJ1-5; maybe TRBD1 (5 bases). Germline CDR1 and CDR2: SGHTA and FQGTGA. The CDR3 loop spans 15 amino acids. V was cut by 5 bases and J by 6 bases, with 17 bases left in between. As DNA, the CDR3 is TGTGCCAGCAGCCCCCTTGGGGGGGAGGCTCAGCCCCAGCATTTT. Translation gives CASSPLGGEAQPQHF.

Written as DNA, the CDR3 is TGTGCCAGCAGCTTGACAGGCCCTAATGAAAAACTGTTTTTT. It is translated as CASSLTGPNEKLFF. The genes are TRBV11-2 and TRBJ1-4, with D perhaps TRBD1 (6 bases). V was clipped by 3 bases and J by 3 bases, with 8 bases between them. From germline, CDR1 is SGHAT and CDR2 FQNNGV. CDR3 length: 14 residues. The full variable domain, with the rest looked up from reference TRBV11-2 and TRBJ1-4, is EAGVAQSPRYKIIEKRQSVAFWCNPISGHATLYWYQQILGQGPKLLIQFQNNGVVDDSQLPKDRFSAERLKGVDSTLKIQPAKLEDSAVYLCASSLTGPNEKLFFGSGTQLSVL.

The J gene is TRBJ2-3, the V gene TRBV29-1; 8 bases are a match to TRBD1. The length of the CDR3 is 16 residues. Germline V gene lookup returns CDR1 SQVTM and CDR2 ANQGSEA. The junction had 11 bases not matched to a gene; V was cut back by 3 bases and J by 3 bases. CDR3 residues: CSVDGGRDRITDTQYF. In nucleotides, the CDR3 is TGCAGCGTTGACGGTGGCCGGGACAGGATAACAGATACGCAGTATTTT.

This rearrangement joins TRBV28 to TRBJ2-5; D unresolved. The CDR3 sequence is 14 residues long. From germline, CDR1 is MDHEN and CDR2 SYDVKM. V gave up 4 bases and J gave up 4 bases, with 13 bases separating them. The chain's CDR3 is CASSSPSMAETQYF. As DNA, the CDR3 is TGTGCCAGCAGTTCACCCAGCATGGCAGAGACCCAGTACTTC.

The chain has TRBV30 and TRBJ2-3, with D possibly matching TRBD1 (5 bases). Between the trimmed V and J ends, which lost 4 bases and 4 bases, there was a span of 9 bases. This CDR3 comprises 12 residues. Germline values: CDR1 GTSNPN, CDR2 SVGIG (reference sequence). The CDR3 loop is CAWNRGPDTQYF. In nucleotides, the CDR3 is TGTGCCTGGAATAGGGGTCCAGATACGCAGTATTTT. Supplemented by reference TRBV30 and TRBJ2-3, the full variable domain reads SQTIHQWPATLVQPVGSPLSLECTVEGTSNPNLYWYRQAAGRGLQLLFYSVGIGQISSEVPQNLSASRPQDRQFILSSKKLLLSDSGFYLCAWNRGPDTQYFGPGTRLTVL.

This chain connects TRBV5-8 to TRBJ1-3, with TRBD1 as a possible D gene (5 bases). This CDR3 has 13 residues. Germline CDR1 reads SGHTS; CDR2 reads YDEGEE. The ends were cut back, 0 bases at V and 6 bases at J, with 7 bases in the middle. The CDR3 reads CASSLGGVNTIYF. The CDR3 region has the DNA TGTGCCAGCAGCTTGGGGGGGGTAAACACCATATATTTT.

The chain is built from TRBV30 and TRBJ1-6, with D possibly TRBD1 on 5 matching bases. The CDR3 has 16 residues. The V end was cut by 1 base, the J end by 1 base, with 11 bases between. Germline V CDR1 and CDR2: GTSNPN, SVGIG (reference sequence). CDR3: CAWSGDLASYNSPLHF. Here the CDR3 DNA reads TGTGCCTGGAGTGGGGACTTGGCGTCCTATAATTCACCCCTCCACTTT.